Detailed here is one T cell receptor (beta chain). Vbeta (60) and Jbeta (13) primers were used in the PCR. Method: immunoSEQ multiplex PCR; TCRdb's copy keeps in-frame clones and lacks some. The sample shows some 110,000 clones, 65% to 75% of them seen only once. The data derive from a study of cytomegalovirus exposure and HLA in healthy donors. The CDR3 is 15 amino acids. V lost 1 base and J lost 0, with 7 bases in between. The V gene's germline CDR1 is GTSNPN and CDR2 SVGIG (reference sequence). The clonotype was recovered from a man aged 25 to 40 in good health and CMV-seropositive. The sequencing input was PBMCs. This chain links TRBV30 with TRBJ1-6; D ambiguous. CDR3 loop: CAWSEQSSYNSPLHF. In DNA, the CDR3 is TGTGCCTGGAGTGAACAGAGCTCCTATAATTCACCCCTCCACTTT.